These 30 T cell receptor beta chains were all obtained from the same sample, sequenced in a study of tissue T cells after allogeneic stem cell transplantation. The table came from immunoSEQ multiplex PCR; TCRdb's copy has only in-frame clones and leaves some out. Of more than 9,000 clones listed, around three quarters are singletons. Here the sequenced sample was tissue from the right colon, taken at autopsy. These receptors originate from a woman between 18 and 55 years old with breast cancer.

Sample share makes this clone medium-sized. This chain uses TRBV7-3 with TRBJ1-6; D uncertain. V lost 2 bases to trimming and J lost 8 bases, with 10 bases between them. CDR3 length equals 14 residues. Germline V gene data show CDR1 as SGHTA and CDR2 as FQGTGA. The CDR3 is CASSLVHRHSPLHF. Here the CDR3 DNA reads TGTGCCAGCAGCTTAGTGCACCGGCATTCACCCCTCCACTTT.

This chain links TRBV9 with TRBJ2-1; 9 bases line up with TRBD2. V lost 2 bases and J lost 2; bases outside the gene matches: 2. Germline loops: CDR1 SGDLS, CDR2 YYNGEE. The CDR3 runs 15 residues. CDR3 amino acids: CASSVTSGPYNEQFF. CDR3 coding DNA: TGTGCCAGCAGCGTCACTAGCGGGCCCTACAATGAGCAGTTCTTC.

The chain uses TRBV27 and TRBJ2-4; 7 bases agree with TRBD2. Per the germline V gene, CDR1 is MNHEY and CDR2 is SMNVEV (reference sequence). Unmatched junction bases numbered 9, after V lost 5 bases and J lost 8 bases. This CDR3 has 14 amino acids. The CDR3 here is CASSRPGAGDIQYF. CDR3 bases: TGTGCCAGCAGTCGCCCCGGGGCGGGGGACATTCAGTACTTC.

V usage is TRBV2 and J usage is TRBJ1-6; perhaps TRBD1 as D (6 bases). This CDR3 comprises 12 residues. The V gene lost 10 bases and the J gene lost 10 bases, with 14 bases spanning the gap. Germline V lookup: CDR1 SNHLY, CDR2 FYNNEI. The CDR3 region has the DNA TGTGCCACCCACTGGACAGAATCACCCCTCCACTTT. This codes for CATHWTESPLHF.

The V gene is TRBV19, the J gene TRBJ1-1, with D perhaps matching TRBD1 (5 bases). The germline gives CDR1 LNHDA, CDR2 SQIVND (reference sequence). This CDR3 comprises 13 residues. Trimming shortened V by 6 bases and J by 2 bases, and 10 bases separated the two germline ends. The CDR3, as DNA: TGTGCCAGTAGGGCGACAGAAAACACTGAAGCTTTCTTT. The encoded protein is CASRATENTEAFF.

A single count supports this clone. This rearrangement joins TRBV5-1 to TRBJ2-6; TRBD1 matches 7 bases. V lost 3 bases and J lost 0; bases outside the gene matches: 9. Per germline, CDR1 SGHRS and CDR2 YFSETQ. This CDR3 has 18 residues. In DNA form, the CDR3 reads TGCGCCAGCAGCTCCTCTCGGACAGGCAGCTCTGGGGCCAACGTCCTGACTTTC. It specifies CASSSSRTGSSGANVLTF.

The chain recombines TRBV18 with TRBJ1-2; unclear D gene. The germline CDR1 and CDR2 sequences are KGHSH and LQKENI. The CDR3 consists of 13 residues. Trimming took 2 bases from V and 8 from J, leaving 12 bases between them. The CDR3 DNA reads TGTGCCAGCTCACCAGGAGAGGCAGGCGGCTACACCTTC. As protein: CASSPGEAGGYTF.

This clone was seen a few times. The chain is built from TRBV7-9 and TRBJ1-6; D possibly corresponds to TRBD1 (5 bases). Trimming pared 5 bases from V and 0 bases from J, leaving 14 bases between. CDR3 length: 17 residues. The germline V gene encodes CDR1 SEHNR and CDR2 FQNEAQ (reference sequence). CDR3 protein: CASSTWDGSSYNSPLHF. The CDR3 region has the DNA TGTGCCAGCAGCACCTGGGACGGGAGCTCCTATAATTCACCCCTCCACTTT.

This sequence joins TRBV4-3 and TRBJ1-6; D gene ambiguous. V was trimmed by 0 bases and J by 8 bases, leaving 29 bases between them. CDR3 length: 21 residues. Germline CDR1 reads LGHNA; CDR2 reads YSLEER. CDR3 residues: CASSQDRAGPRAGLWDSPLHF. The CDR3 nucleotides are TGCGCCAGCAGCCAAGATAGGGCAGGCCCCAGAGCAGGCCTCTGGGATTCACCCCTCCACTTT.

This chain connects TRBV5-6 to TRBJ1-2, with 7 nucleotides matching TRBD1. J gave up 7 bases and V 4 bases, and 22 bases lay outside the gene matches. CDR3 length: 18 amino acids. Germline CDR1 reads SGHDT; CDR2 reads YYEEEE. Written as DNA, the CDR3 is TGTGCCAGCAGCCTCACGCCGCAGAAACAGGGATACAGGGGTGGCTACACCTTC. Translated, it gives CASSLTPQKQGYRGGYTF.

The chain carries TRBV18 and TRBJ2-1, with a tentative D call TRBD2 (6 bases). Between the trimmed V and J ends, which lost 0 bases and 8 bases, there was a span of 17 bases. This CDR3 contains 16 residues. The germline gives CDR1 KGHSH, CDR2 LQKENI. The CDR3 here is CASSPPRSGGQDEQFF. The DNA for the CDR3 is TGTGCCAGCTCACCACCGAGGTCCGGGGGTCAGGATGAGCAGTTCTTC.

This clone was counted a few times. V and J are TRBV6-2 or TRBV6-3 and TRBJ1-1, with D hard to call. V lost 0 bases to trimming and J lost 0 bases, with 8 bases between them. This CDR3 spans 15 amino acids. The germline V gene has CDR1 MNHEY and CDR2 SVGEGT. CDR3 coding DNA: TGTGCCAGCAGTTACTCGGGAGAAATGAACACTGAAGCTTTCTTT. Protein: CASSYSGEMNTEAFF.

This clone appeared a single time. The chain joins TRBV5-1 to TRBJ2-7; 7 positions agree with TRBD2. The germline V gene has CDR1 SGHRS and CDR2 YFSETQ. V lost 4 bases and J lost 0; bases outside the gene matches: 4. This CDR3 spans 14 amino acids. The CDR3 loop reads CASSPSGNSYEQYF. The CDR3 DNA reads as TGCGCCAGCAGCCCCAGCGGGAACTCCTACGAGCAGTACTTC. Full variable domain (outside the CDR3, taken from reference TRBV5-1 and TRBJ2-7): KAGVTQTPRYLIKTRGQQVTLSCSPISGHRSVSWYQQTPGQGLQFLFEYFSETQRNKGNFPGRFSGRQFSNSRSEMNVSTLELGDSALYLCASSPSGNSYEQYFGPGTRLTVT.

CDR3 amino acids: CASSIEPRRIGYNSPLHF. The CDR3 DNA reads TGTGCCAGTAGTATCGAGCCCCGGAGAATAGGGTATAATTCACCCCTCCACTTT. The rearrangement uses TRBV19 and TRBJ1-6; unclear D gene. Trimming took off 3 bases at V and 4 bases at J, with 19 bases between the two ends. CDR3 size: 18 residues. CDR1 and CDR2 (germline): LNHDA, SQIVND (reference sequence).

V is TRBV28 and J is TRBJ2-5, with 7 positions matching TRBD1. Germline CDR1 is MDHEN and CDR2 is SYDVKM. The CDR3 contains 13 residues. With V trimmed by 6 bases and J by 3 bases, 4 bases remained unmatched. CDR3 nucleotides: TGTGCCAGCAGCAAGGACAGGAAAGAGACCCAGTACTTC. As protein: CASSKDRKETQYF. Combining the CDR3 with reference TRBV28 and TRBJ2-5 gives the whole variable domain DVKVTQSSRYLVKRTGEKVFLECVQDMDHENMFWYRQDPGLGLRLIYFSYDVKMKEKGDIPEGYSVSREKKERFSLILESASTNQTSMYLCASSKDRKETQYFGPGTRLLVL.

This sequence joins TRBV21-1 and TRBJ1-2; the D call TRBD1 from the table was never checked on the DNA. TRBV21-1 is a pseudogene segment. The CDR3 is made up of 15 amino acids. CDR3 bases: TGTGCCAGCAGCAAACCCGGGACAGGGGCCTATGGCTACACCTTC. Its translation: CASSKPGTGAYGYTF.

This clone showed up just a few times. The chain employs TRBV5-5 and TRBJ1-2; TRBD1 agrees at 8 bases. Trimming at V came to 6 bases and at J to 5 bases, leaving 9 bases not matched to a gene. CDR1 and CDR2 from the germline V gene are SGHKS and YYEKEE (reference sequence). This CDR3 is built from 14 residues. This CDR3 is CASTIGQGEYGYTF. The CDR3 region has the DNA TGTGCCAGCACCATAGGACAGGGAGAGTATGGCTACACCTTC.

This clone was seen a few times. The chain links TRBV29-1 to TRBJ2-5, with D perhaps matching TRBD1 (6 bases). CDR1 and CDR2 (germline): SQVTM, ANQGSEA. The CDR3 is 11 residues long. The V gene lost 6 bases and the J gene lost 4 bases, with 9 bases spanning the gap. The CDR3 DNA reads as TGCAGCGTCAGGGGTGGAGAGACCCAGTACTTC. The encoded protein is CSVRGGETQYF.

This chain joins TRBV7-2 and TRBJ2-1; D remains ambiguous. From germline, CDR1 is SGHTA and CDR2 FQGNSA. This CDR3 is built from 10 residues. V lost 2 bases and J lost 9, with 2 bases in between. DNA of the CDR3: TGTGCCAGCAGCTTATTTGAGCAGTTCTTC. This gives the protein CASSLFEQFF. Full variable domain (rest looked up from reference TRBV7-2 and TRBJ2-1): GAGVSQSPSNKVTEKGKDVELRCDPISGHTALYWYRQSLGQGLEFLIYFQGNSAPDKSGLPSDRFSAERTGGSVSTLTIQRTQQEDSAVYLCASSLFEQFFGPGTRLTVL.

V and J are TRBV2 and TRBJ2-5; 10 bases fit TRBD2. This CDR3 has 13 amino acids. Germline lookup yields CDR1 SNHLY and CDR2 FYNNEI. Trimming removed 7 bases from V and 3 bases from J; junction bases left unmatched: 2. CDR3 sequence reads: CASTTSGKETQYF. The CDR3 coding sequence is TGTGCCAGCACAACTAGCGGGAAAGAGACCCAGTACTTC.

CDR3 DNA sequence: TGTGCCAGCAGTTCCCCGTTCGACTACACCTTC. Translated, it gives CASSSPFDYTF. J is TRBJ1-2 and V is TRBV12-3 or TRBV12-4; D unresolved. The CDR3 covers 11 residues. With 4 bases removed from V and 10 bases from J, the gap between germline ends came to 10 bases.

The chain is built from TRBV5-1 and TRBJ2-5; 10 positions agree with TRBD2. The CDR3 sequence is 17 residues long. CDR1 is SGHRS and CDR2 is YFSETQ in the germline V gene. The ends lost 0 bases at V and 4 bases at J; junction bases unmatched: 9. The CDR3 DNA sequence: TGCGCCAGCAGCTTGGGGCTAGCGGGGGACTACGGAGAGACCCAGTACTTC. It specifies CASSLGLAGDYGETQYF.

DNA for the CDR3: TGTGCCAGCAGTCGGACTAGCGCTCAAGAGACCCAGTACTTC. As protein: CASSRTSAQETQYF. The chain employs TRBV28 and TRBJ2-5; 9 bases map to TRBD2. The CDR3 has 14 residues. Trimming removed 5 bases from V and 2 bases from J; junction bases left unmatched: 3. The germline V gene encodes CDR1 MDHEN and CDR2 SYDVKM.

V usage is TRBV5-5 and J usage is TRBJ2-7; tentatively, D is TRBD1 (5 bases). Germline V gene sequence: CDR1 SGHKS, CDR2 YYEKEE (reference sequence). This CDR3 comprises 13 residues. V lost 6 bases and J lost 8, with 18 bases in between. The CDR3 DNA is TGTGCCAGCAACTCCCCCCGGGCAGGGCAGCAGTACTTC. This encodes CASNSPRAGQQYF.

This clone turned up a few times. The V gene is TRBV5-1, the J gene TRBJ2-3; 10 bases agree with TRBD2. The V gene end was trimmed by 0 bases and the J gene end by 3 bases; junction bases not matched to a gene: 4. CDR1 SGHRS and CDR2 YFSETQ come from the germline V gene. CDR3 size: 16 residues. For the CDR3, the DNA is TGCGCCAGCAGCTTGGGGGCTAGCGGGAGTACAGATACGCAGTATTTT. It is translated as CASSLGASGSTDTQYF.

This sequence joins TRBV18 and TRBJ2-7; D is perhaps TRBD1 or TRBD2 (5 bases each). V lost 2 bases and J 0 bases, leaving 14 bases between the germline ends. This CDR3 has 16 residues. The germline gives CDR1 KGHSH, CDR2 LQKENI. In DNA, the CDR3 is TGTGCCAGCTCACCAAGGGACCGTACTACCTCCTACGAGCAGTACTTC. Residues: CASSPRDRTTSYEQYF.

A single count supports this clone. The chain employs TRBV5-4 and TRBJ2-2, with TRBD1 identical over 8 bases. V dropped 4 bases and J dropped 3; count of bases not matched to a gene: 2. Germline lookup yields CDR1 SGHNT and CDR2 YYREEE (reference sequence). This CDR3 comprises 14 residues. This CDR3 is CASSTGQDTGELFF. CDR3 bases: TGTGCCAGCAGCACGGGACAGGACACCGGGGAGCTGTTTTTT. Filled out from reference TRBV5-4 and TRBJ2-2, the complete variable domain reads ETGVTQSPTHLIKTRGQQVTLRCSSQSGHNTVSWYQQALGQGPQFIFQYYREEENGRGNFPPRFSGLQFPNYSSELNVNALELDDSALYLCASSTGQDTGELFFGEGSRLTVL.

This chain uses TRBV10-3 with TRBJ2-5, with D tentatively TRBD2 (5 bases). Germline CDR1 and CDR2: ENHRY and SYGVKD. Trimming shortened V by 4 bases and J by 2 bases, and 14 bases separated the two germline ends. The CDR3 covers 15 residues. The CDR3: CAISVTGRGQETQYF. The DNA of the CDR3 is TGTGCCATCAGTGTCACCGGGCGAGGGCAAGAGACCCAGTACTTC.

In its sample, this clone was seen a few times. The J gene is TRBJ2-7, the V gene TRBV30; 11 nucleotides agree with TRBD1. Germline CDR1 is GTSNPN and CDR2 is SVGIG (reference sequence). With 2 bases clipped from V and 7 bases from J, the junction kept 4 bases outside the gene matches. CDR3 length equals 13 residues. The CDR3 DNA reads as TGTGCCTGGAGTCCGGGACAGGGGGATGAGCAGTACTTC. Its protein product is CAWSPGQGDEQYF.

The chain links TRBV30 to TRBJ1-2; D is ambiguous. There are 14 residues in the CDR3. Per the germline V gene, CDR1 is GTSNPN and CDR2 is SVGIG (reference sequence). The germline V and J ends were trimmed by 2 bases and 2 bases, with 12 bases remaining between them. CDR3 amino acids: CAWSIGRYNYGYTF. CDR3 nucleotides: TGTGCCTGGAGTATCGGAAGATACAACTATGGCTACACCTTC.